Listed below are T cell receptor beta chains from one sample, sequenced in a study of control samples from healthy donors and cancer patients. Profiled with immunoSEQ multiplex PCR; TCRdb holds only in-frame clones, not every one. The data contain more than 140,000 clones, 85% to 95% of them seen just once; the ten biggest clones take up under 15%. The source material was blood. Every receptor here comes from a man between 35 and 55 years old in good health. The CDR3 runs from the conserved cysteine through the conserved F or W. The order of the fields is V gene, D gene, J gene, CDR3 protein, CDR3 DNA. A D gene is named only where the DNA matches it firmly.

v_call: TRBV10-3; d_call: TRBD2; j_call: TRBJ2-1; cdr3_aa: CAISLGTSIYNEQFF; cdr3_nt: TGTGCCATCAGCCTAGGGACTAGCATCTACAATGAGCAGTTCTTC
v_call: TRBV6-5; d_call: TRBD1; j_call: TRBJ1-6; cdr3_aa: CASSYSGQGGSPLHF; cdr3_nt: TGTGCCAGCAGTTACTCCGGACAGGGAGGATCACCCCTCCACTTT
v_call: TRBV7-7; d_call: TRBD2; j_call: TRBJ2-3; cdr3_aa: CASSLVQREGSDTQYF; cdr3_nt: TGTGCTAGCAGCTTAGTGCAGCGGGAGGGATCAGATACGCAGTATTTT
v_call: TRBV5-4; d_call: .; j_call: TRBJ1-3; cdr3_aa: CASSRHYRDTIYF; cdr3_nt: TGTGCCAGCAGCCGTCACTACCGGGACACCATATATTTT
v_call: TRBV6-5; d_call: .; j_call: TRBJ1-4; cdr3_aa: CASSYETGKTNEKLFF; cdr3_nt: TGTGCCAGCAGTTATGAAACAGGAAAGACTAATGAAAAACTGTTTTTT
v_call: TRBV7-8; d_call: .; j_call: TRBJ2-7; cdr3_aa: CASSLGLGLPNF; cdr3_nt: TGTGCCAGCAGCTTAGGTCTGGGGCTTCCGAACTTC
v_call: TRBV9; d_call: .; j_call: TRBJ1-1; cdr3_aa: CASSVEGGRTEAFF; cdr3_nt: TGTGCCAGCAGCGTAGAGGGGGGCCGCACTGAAGCTTTCTTT
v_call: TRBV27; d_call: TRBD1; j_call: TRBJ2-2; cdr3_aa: CASSPDRGITGELFF; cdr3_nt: TGTGCCAGCAGTCCGGACAGGGGGATCACCGGGGAGCTGTTTTTT
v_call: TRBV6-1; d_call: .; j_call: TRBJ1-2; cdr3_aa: CASSEAGTGDYGYTF; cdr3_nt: TGTGCCAGCAGTGAAGCCGGGACCGGAGACTATGGCTACACCTTC
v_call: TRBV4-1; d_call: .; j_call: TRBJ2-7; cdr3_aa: CASSLPEPGAKQYF; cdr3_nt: TGCGCCAGCAGCCTTCCCGAGCCAGGGGCAAAGCAGTACTTC
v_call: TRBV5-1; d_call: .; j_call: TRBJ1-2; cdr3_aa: CASSLEGASGYTF; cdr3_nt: TGCGCCAGCAGCTTGGAAGGGGCGAGTGGCTACACCTTC
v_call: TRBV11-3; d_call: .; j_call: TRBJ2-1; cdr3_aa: CASSLEGWASSYNEQFF; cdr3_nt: TGTGCCAGCAGCTTAGAGGGATGGGCAAGCTCCTACAATGAGCAGTTCTTC
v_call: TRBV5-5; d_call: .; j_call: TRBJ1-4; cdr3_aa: CASSLQQRANEKLFF; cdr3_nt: TGTGCCAGCAGCCTTCAACAGCGAGCTAATGAAAAACTGTTTTTT
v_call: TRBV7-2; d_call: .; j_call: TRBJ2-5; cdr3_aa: CASSLAGRETQYF; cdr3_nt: TGTGCCAGCAGCTTAGCGGGGCGCGAGACCCAGTACTTC
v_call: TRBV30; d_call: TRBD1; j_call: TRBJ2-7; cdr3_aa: CAWSPGTGPYEQYF; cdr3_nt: TGTGCCTGGAGTCCCGGGACAGGGCCCTACGAGCAGTACTTC